This TCR beta chain is from a study of OX40 agonist ivuxolimab in advanced cancers. Study background: The patients received agonistic anti-OX40 (CD134) antibody ivuxolimab. Overall study results and limits: Both blood CD4+ and CD8+ T cells showed clonal growth by week 6 at 0.1 to 3.0 mg/kg.

Note on this clone: Its specificity is not known.

Only in-frame clones appear in the TCRdb table, and some are missing; sequencing was by immunoSEQ multiplex PCR. This sample yields under 90,000 clones, of which around 85% are seen a single time; 2% to 2.5% belongs to the top ten. The germline V gene encodes CDR1 SGHNT and CDR2 YYREEE (reference sequence). After removal of 5 bases from V and 1 base from J, the junction contained 4 bases not matched to a gene. The CDR3 has 15 residues. The input for sequencing was CD4+ or CD8+ T cells sorted from blood, taken in a trial of the OX40 agonist ivuxolimab. The sequence came from an adult with an advanced solid tumor such as melanoma, head and neck, liver or kidney cancer. The chain is built from TRBV5-4 and TRBJ1-2; 11 bases map to TRBD1. In nucleotides, the CDR3 is TGTGCCAGCAGGGGACAGGGGGATAGTAACTATGGCTACACCTTC. Protein sequence: CASRGQGDSNYGYTF. The full variable domain, with the rest looked up from reference TRBV5-4 and TRBJ1-2, is ETGVTQSPTHLIKTRGQQVTLRCSSQSGHNTVSWYQQALGQGPQFIFQYYREEENGRGNFPPRFSGLQFPNYSSELNVNALELDDSALYLCASRGQGDSNYGYTFGSGTRLTVV.